Following are 8 T cell receptor beta chains from one sample sequenced in a study of prognosis after radiotherapy for stage I lung cancer. The study amplified the TCR beta CDR3 region from genomic DNA. This amplification was carried out by two rounds of multiplex PCR. Used in first-round PCR were primers specific to each TRBV and TRBJ gene. TCRdb re-called the multiplex PCR reads with MiXCR, one entry per CDR3 protein. The table lists about 34,000 distinct CDR3 sequences, approximately 32% of them singletons. The specimen comprised PBMCs, sampled before or after stereotactic body radiation therapy (not recorded which). The source is a donor over 45 with non-small cell lung cancer.

A remark on this clonotype: One end of the junction does not line up with germline, which may come from a read error. The chain combines TRBV7-2 with TRBJ2-2; D may match TRBD1 or TRBD2 (5 bases each). Germline V CDR1 and CDR2: SGHTA, FQGNSA. The CDR3 spans 15 residues. The CDR3 protein is CASSLGGTNTGELFF. In nucleotides, the CDR3 is TGTGCCAGCAGCTTAGGAGGGACGAACACCGGGGAGCTGTTTTTC. Complete variable domain (other parts from reference TRBV7-2 and TRBJ2-2): GAGVSQSPSNKVTEKGKDVELRCDPISGHTALYWYRQSLGQGLEFLIYFQGNSAPDKSGLPSDRFSAERTGGSVSTLTIQRTQQEDSAVYLCASSLGGTNTGELFFGEGSRLTVL.

This clonotype came up many times. The chain combines TRBV7-8 with TRBJ2-7, with 7 nucleotides matching TRBD2. V trimming: 1 base; J trimming: 0 bases; junction bases outside the gene matches: 3. Germline assignment: CDR1 SGHVS and CDR2 FQNEAQ. This CDR3 region has 15 residues. The CDR3 DNA is TGTGCCAGCAGCTTAGGGGGGGGTCTCTCCTACGAGCAGTACTTC. Its translation is CASSLGGGLSYEQYF. Full variable domain (remainder filled in from reference TRBV7-8 and TRBJ2-7): GAGVSQSPRYKVAKRGQDVALRCDPISGHVSLFWYQQALGQGPEFLTYFQNEAQLDKSGLPSDRFFAERPEGSVSTLKIQRTQQEDSAVYLCASSLGGGLSYEQYFGPGTRLTVT.

This clonotype was recorded many times. This rearrangement joins TRBV11-2 to TRBJ2-3; no clear D gene. Germline V lookup: CDR1 SGHAT, CDR2 FQNNGV. The CDR3 spans 18 residues. Trimming shortened V by 2 bases and J by 0 bases, and 18 bases separated the two germline ends. CDR3 residues: CASSLLPPGFWSTDTQYF. As DNA, the CDR3 is TGTGCCAGCAGCTTACTCCCACCCGGGTTTTGGAGCACAGATACGCAGTATTTT.

In regard to this clonotype: A much larger clonotype is one base distant, so this may be a read error. The chain links TRBV7-9 to TRBJ1-5, with D uncertain. Looked up from germline, CDR1 is SEHNR and CDR2 is FQNEAQ (reference sequence). V lost 6 bases to trimming and J lost 4 bases, with 13 bases between them. CDR3 length: 14 residues. The CDR3 sequence is CASSPTEGNQPQHF. As DNA, the CDR3 is TGTGCCAGCAGTCCAACAGAGGGAAATCAGCCCCAGCATTTT.

As regards this clonotype: A read error likely explains this, since a far larger clone differs by one base. The V and J genes are TRBV7-9 and TRBJ2-1; D is perhaps TRBD1 (7 bases). Per the germline V gene, CDR1 is SEHNR and CDR2 is FQNEAQ (reference sequence). This CDR3 contains 17 residues. V was shortened by 2 bases and J by 4 bases, with 18 bases between the two germline ends. CDR3 sequence reads: CASSLLTDREAYNEQFF. In nucleotides, the CDR3 is TGTGCCAGCAGCTTATTGACCGACAGGGAGGCATACAATGAGCAGTTCTTC.

This clonotype was counted many times. The chain is built from TRBV5-1 and TRBJ2-1; 9 bases map to TRBD2. The CDR3 contains 14 residues. The trim removed 3 bases at V and 5 bases at J, leaving 3 bases unmatched. CDR1 and CDR2 from the germline V gene are SGHRS and YFSETQ. The CDR3 reads CASSSGTSHNEQFF. The DNA of the CDR3 is TGCGCCAGCAGCTCCGGGACTAGCCACAATGAGCAGTTCTTC.

Regarding this clonotype: One base separates it from a far larger clone, so it is likely a read error. This rearrangement joins TRBV6-2 or TRBV6-3 to TRBJ2-5, with 11 bases that match TRBD2. Germline V CDR1 and CDR2: MNHEY, SVGEGT. The CDR3 is made up of 16 amino acids. The CDR3 DNA sequence: TGTGCCAGCAGTGTCACTAGCGGGGGAGACCAAGAGACCAAGTACTTC. Translation gives CASSVTSGGDQETKYF.

This clonotype has ten or more counts. The V and J genes are TRBV19 and TRBJ1-5, with D unclear. The length of the CDR3 is 13 residues. CDR1 and CDR2 from the germline V gene are LNHDA and SQIVND (reference sequence). Between the trimmed V and J ends, which lost 5 bases and 3 bases, there was a span of 8 bases. In DNA form, the CDR3 reads TGTGCCAGTAGTCGAGGTTACAATCAGCCCCAGCATTTT. Amino acid sequence: CASSRGYNQPQHF. The variable domain in full, completed from reference TRBV19 and TRBJ1-5, reads DGGITQSPKYLFRKEGQNVTLSCEQNLNHDAMYWYRQDPGQGLRLIYYSQIVNDFQKGDIAEGYSVSREKKESFPLTVTSAQKNPTAFYLCASSRGYNQPQHFGDGTRLSIL.